This T cell receptor (beta chain) is drawn from a study of control samples from healthy donors and cancer patients. Germline CDR1 is MNHEY and CDR2 is SVGAGI. V shed 7 bases and J shed 0 bases, with 16 bases lying between them. The CDR3 spans 15 residues. Data came from immunoSEQ multiplex PCR; TCRdb stores just in-frame clones and leaves some out. This table holds 100,000 to 150,000 clones, roughly nine tenths found once. The sequence was collected from a man aged 18 to 35 in good health. The sample was blood. The rearrangement links TRBV6-5 to TRBJ2-7, with no clear D. The chain's CDR3 is CASNPRADSSYEQYF. The CDR3 region has the DNA TGTGCCAGCAATCCCCGGGCCGATAGCTCCTACGAGCAGTACTTC.